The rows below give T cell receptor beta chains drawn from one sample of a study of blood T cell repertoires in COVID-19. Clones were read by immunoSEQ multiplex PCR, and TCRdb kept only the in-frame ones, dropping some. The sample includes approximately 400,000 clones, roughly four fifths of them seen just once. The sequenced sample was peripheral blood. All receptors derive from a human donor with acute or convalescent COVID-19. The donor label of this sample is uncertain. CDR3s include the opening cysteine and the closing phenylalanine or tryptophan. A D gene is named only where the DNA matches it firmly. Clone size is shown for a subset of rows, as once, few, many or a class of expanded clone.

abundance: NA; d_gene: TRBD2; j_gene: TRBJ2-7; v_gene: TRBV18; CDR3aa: CASSPPVGRGYEQYF; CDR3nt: TGTGCCAGCTCACCACCCGTCGGGAGGGGGTACGAGCAGTACTTC
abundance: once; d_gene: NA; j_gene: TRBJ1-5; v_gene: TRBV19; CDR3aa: CASSIRPGSQHF; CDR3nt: TGTGCCAGTAGTATCAGGCCCGGTTCCCAGCATTTT
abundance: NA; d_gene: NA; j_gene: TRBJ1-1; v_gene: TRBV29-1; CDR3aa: CSVVGQGGLRGTEAFF; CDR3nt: TGCAGCGTTGTCGGTCAGGGAGGCCTTCGAGGGACTGAAGCTTTCTTT
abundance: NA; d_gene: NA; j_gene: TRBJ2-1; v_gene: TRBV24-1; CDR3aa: CATSDSTSYEQFF; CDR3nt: TGTGCCACCAGTGACTCCACATCGTACGAGCAGTTCTTC
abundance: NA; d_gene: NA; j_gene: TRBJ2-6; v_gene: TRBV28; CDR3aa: CASRLSSGANVLTF; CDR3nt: TGTGCCAGCAGGTTATCTTCTGGGGCCAACGTCCTGACTTTC
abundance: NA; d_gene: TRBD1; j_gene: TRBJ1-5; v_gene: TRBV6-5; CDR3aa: CASSRQGGQPQHF; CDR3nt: TGTGCCAGCAGCAGACAGGGCGGTCAGCCCCAGCATTTT
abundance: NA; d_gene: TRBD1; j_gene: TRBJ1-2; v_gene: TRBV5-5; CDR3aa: CASSGPTDRLDGYTF; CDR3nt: TGTGCCAGCAGCGGACCCACGGACAGGCTGGATGGCTACACCTTC
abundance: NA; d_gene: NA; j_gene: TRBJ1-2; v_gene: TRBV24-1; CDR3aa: CATSDPRAAYGYTF; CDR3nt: TGTGCCACCAGTGATCCCAGGGCCGCCTATGGCTACACCTTC
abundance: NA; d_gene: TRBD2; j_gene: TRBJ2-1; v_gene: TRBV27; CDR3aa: CASTDLAGAGNEQFF; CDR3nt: TGTGCCAGCACCGATCTAGCGGGGGCGGGAAATGAGCAGTTCTTC
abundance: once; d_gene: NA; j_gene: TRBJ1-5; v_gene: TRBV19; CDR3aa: CASSIYSTTPQHF; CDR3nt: TGTGCCAGTAGTATCTATTCGACTACTCCCCAGCATTTT
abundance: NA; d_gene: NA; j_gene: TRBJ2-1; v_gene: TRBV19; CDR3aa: CAKPGLRRKQFF; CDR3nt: TGTGCCAAACCGGGACTCAGAAGAAAGCAGTTCTTC
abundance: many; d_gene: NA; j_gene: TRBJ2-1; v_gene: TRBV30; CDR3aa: CAWTPSVSYNEQFF; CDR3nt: TGTGCCTGGACCCCTAGCGTATCCTACAATGAGCAGTTCTTC
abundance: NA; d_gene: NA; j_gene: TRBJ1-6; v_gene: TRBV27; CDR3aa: CASSLYGEDSPLHF; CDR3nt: TGTGCCAGCAGTTTATATGGGGAGGATTCACCCCTCCACTTT
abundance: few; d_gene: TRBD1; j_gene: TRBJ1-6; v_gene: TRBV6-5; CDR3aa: CASTLQGGMNSPLHF; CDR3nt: TGTGCCAGCACCTTACAGGGGGGTATGAATTCACCCCTCCACTTT
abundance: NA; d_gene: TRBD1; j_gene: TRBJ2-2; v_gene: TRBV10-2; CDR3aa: CASRADRVHTGELFF; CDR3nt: TGCGCCAGCAGGGCGGACAGGGTCCACACCGGGGAGCTGTTTTTT
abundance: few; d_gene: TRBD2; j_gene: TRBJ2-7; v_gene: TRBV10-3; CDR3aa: CAISSRTSASYEQYF; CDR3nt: TGTGCCATCAGTTCGCGGACTAGCGCATCCTACGAGCAGTACTTC
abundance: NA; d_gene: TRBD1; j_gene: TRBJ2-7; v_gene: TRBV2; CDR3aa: CASSDYPGQGRSAYEQYF; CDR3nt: TGTGCCAGCAGTGATTACCCGGGACAGGGGAGGTCGGCCTACGAGCAGTACTTC
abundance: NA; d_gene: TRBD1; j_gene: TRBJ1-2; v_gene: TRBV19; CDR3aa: CASSLIPGQGIYGYTF; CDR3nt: TGTGCCAGTAGTTTGATTCCGGGACAGGGAATCTATGGCTACACCTTC
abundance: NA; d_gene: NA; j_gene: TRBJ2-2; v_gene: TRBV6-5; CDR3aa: CASSYMKGQGGELFF; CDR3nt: TGTGCCAGCAGTTACATGAAGGGGCAGGGCGGGGAGCTGTTTTTT
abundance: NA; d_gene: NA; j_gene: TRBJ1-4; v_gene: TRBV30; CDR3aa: CAWSSRTTNEKLFF; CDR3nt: TGTGCCTGGAGCTCCCGTACAACTAATGAAAAACTGTTTTTT
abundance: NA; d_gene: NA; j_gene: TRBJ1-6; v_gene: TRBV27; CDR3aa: CASSFIRGGNSPLHF; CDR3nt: TGTGCCAGCAGTTTTATTAGGGGGGGGAATTCACCCCTCCACTTT
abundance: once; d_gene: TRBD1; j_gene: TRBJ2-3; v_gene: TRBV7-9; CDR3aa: CASSPSTGPLTDTQYF; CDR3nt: TGTGCCAGCAGCCCCTCGACAGGGCCTCTCACAGATACGCAGTATTTT
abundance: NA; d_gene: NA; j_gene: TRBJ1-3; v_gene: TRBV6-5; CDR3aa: CASSYSIGSGNTIYF; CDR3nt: TGTGCCAGCAGTTACTCGATAGGGAGTGGAAACACCATATATTTT
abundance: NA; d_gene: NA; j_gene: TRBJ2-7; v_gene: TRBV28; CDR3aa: CATSTGAVPHQYF; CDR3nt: TGTGCCACCTCGACTGGGGCGGTTCCCCACCAGTACTTC
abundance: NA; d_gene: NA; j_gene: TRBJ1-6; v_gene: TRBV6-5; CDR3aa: CASSYSESAYNSPLHF; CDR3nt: TGTGCCAGCAGTTATTCAGAGAGCGCCTATAATTCACCCCTCCACTTT
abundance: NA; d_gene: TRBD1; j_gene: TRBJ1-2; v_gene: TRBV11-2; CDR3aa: CASSLRTGANYGYTF; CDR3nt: TGTGCCAGCAGCTTAAGGACAGGAGCTAACTATGGCTACACCTTC
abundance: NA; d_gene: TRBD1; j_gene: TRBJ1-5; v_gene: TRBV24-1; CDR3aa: CATSPGGNQPQHF; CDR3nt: TGTGCCACCAGTCCAGGGGGGAATCAGCCCCAGCATTTT
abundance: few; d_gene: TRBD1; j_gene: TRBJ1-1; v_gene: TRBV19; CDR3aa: CASSIDQGADTEAFF; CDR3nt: TGTGCCAGTAGTATAGATCAGGGGGCGGACACTGAAGCTTTCTTT
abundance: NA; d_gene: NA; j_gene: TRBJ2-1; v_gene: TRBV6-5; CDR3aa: CASRARNKYNEQFF; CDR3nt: TGTGCCAGCAGGGCACGCAACAAATACAATGAGCAGTTCTTC
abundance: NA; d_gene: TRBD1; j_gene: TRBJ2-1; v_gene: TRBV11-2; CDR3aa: CASSLRTGERINEQFF; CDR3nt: TGTGCCAGCAGCTTGCGGACAGGGGAGAGGATAAATGAGCAGTTCTTC
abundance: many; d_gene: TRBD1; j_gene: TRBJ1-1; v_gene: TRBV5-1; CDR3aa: CASSLFRQGGEAFF; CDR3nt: TGCGCCAGCAGCTTGTTTCGACAGGGAGGTGAAGCTTTCTTT
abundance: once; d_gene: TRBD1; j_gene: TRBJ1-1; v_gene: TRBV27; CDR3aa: CASTGTGSPTEAFF; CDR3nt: TGTGCCAGCACCGGGACAGGGAGCCCCACTGAAGCTTTCTTT
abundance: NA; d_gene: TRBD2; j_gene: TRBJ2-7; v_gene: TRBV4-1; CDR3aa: CASSQESGTSWYF; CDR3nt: TGCGCCAGCAGCCAAGAGTCCGGGACTAGCTGGTACTTC
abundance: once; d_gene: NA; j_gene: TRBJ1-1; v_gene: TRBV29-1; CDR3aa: CSAGVGHLNTEAFF; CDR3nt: TGCAGCGCGGGGGTGGGACATCTGAACACTGAAGCTTTCTTT
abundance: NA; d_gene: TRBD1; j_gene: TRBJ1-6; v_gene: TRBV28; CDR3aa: CASSQRQGTSPLHF; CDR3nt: TGTGCCAGCAGCCAGAGACAGGGTACATCGCCCCTCCACTTT
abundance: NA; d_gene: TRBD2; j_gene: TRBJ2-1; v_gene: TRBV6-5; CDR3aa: CASSLTSGSNEQFF; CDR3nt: TGTGCCAGCAGTCTGACTAGCGGGAGCAATGAGCAGTTCTTC
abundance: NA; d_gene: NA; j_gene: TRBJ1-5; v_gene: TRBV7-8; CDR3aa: CASSLRTGIQPQHF; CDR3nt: TGTGCCAGCAGCTTAAGGACCGGGATCCAGCCCCAGCATTTT
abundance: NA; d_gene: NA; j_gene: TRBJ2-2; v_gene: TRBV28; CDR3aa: CASLKNTGELFF; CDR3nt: TGTGCCAGCTTAAAGAACACCGGGGAGCTGTTTTTT
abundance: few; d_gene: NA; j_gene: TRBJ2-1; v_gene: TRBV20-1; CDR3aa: CSAEGGNEQFF; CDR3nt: TGCAGTGCCGAAGGCGGAAATGAGCAGTTCTTC
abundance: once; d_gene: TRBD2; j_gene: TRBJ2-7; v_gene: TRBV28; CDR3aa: CASIPGLAYYEQYF; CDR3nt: TGTGCCAGCATCCCGGGACTAGCTTATTACGAGCAGTACTTC
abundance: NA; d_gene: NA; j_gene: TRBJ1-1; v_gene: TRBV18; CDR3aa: CASSPVDSPIMNTEAFF; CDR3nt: TGTGCCAGCTCACCGGTAGACAGCCCCATTATGAACACTGAAGCTTTCTTT
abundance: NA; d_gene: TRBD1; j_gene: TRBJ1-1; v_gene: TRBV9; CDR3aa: CASSVDRTGGKTEAFF; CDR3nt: TGTGCCAGCAGCGTAGATCGAACAGGGGGTAAAACTGAAGCTTTCTTT
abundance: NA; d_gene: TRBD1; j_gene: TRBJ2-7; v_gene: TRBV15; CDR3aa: CATSRARTGVAHEQYF; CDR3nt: TGTGCCACCAGCAGAGCGAGGACAGGGGTGGCCCACGAGCAGTACTTC
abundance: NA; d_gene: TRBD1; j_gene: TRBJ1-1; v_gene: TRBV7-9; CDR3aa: CASSSRGWATEAFF; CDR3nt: TGTGCCAGCAGCTCCAGGGGGTGGGCCACTGAAGCTTTCTTT
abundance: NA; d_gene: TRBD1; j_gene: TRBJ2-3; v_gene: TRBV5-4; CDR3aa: CASSLDRGYTDTQYF; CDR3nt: TGTGCCAGCAGCTTGGACAGGGGATACACAGATACGCAGTATTTT
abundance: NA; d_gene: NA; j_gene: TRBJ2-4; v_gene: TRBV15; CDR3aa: CATSRAPGLQYF; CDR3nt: TGTGCCACCAGCAGGGCCCCGGGACTCCAGTACTTC
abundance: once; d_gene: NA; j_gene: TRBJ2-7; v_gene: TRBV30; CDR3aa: CAWRLTGFYEQYF; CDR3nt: TGTGCCTGGAGATTGACAGGTTTCTACGAGCAGTACTTC
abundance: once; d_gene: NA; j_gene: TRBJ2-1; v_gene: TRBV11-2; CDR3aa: CATAGTKNNEQFF; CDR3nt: TGTGCCACCGCGGGGACGAAGAACAATGAGCAGTTCTTC
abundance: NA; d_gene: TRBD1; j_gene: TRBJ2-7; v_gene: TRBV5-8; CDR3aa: CASSPWTGNYEQYF; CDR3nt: TGTGCCAGCAGCCCTTGGACAGGGAACTACGAGCAGTACTTC